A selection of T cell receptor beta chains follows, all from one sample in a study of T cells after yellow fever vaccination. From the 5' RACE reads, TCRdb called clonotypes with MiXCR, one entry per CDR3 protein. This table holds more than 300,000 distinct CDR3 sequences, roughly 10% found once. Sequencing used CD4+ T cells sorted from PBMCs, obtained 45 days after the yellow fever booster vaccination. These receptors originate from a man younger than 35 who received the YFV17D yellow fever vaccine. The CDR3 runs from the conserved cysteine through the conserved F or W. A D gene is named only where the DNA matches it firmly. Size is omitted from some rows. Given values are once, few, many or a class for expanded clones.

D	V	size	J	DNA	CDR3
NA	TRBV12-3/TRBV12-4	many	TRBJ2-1	TGTGCCAGCAGTTTTGGGGCCGGTGAGCAGTTCTTC	CASSFGAGEQFF
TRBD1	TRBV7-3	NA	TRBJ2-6	TGTGCCAGCAGCGCACATCCGGGACAGGGCGGATCTGGGGCCAACGTCCTGACTTTC	CASSAHPGQGGSGANVLTF
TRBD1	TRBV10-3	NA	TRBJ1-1	TGTGCCGTTACCGGGACAGGGGGGACCAGGGCTTTCTTT	CAVTGTGGTRAFF
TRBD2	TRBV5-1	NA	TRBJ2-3	TGCGCCTCCCTGGAGGCGGGGGTTATCACAGATACGCAGTATTTT	CASLEAGVITDTQYF
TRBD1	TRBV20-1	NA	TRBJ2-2	TGCAGTGCTACGGCAGGGGGCGCCCCCTCCGGGGAGCTGTTTTTT	CSATAGGAPSGELFF
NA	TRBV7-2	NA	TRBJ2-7	TGTGCCAGCAGCTTAGATGCGGGACAGTACTTC	CASSLDAGQYF
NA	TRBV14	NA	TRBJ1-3	TGTGCCAGCAGCCAAGCCTTAGACCCTGGAAACACCATATATTTT	CASSQALDPGNTIYF
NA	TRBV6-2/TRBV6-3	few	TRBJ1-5	TGTGCCAGCACCCTTCGGGGTGGTGTTCAGCCCCAGCATTTT	CASTLRGGVQPQHF
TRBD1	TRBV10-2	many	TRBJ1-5	TGCGCCAGCAGTGACTTTCCGGGACAGGGGCAACAGCCCCAGCATTTT	CASSDFPGQGQQPQHF
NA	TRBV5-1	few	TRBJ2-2	TGCGCCAGCAGCTTGGCCTCTGGGATAGGCACCGGGGAGCTGTTTTTT	CASSLASGIGTGELFF
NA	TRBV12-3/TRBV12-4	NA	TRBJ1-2	TGTGCCAGCAACTCGGCGAATTCCGGCTACACCTTC	CASNSANSGYTF
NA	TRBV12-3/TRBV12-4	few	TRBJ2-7	TGTGCCAGCAGTACGCCGACTCGGTACGAGCAGTACTTC	CASSTPTRYEQYF
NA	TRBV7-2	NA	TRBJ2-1	TGTGCCAGCAGCCCCAGCCGGGGGTCCCTCTCGCAGTTCTTC	CASSPSRGSLSQFF
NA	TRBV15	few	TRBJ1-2	TGTGCCACCAGCAGATCGGTGCGGTCAGGCTACACCTTC	CATSRSVRSGYTF
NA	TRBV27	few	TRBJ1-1	TGTGCCAGCAGCCCTTGGACTCCGGGGAGGGGAGCTTTCTTT	CASSPWTPGRGAFF
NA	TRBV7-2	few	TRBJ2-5	TGTGCCAGCAGCTTATACCGTCTTGGGGAGACCCAGTACTTC	CASSLYRLGETQYF
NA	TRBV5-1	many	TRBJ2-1	TGCGCCAGCAGCTTGCAGGACAGCATTTACAATGAGCAGTTCTTC	CASSLQDSIYNEQFF
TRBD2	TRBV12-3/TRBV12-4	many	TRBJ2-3	TGTGCCAGCAGTTGGACTAGCGGGGGGACAGATACGCAGTATTTT	CASSWTSGGTDTQYF
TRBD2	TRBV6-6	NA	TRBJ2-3	TGTGCCAGTCTCCCTTGGGGAGCGGGGGGGACAGATACGCAGTATTTT	CASLPWGAGGTDTQYF
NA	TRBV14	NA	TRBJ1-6	TGTGCCAGCAGCCGTTTAGGATCACCCCTCCACTTT	CASSRLGSPLHF
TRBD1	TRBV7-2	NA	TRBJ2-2	TGTGCCAGCAGCTTAGTCGGACAGGGTACCGGGGAGCTGTTTTTT	CASSLVGQGTGELFF
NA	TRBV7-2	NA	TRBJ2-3	TGTGCCAGCTCTCGGGATTGGAGCACAGATACGCAGTATTTT	CASSRDWSTDTQYF
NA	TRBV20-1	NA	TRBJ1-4	TGCAGTGCTAGAGATCCCAGGGATGGCGAAAAACTGTTTTTT	CSARDPRDGEKLFF
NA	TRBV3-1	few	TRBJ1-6	TGTGCCAGCAGCTTTCACCGGGATTCACCCCTCCACTTT	CASSFHRDSPLHF
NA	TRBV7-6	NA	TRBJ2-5	TGTGCCAGCAGCCACGGAGGGGGAGAGACCCAGTACTTC	CASSHGGGETQYF
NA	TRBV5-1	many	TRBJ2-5	TGCGCCAGCAGCTTGGGACCCCCCAAAGAGACCCAGTACTTC	CASSLGPPKETQYF
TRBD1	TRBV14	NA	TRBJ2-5	TGTGCCAGCAGCCGTATCCTGACAGGGTCGGAGACCCAGTACTTC	CASSRILTGSETQYF
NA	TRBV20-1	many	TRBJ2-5	TGCAGTGCTAGACGCCCACGCGGAGAGACCCAGTACTTC	CSARRPRGETQYF
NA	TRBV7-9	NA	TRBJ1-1	TGTGCCAGCAGCTTGTGGGACGAAGCTTTCTTT	CASSLWDEAFF
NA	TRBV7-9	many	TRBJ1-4	TGTGCCAGCAGCCGCGAGGTGGTCACTAATGAAAAACTGTTTTTT	CASSREVVTNEKLFF
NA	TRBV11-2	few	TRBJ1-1	TGTGCCAGCACCCGTTCCCAGGGGAACACTGAAGCTTTCTTT	CASTRSQGNTEAFF
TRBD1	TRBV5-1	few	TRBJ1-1	TGCGCCAGCAGCACACCCGACAGGGACCCCATGAACACTGAAGCTTTCTTT	CASSTPDRDPMNTEAFF
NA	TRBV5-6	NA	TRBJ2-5	TGTGCCAGCAGCTTCTATTTCCAAGAGACCCAGTACTTC	CASSFYFQETQYF
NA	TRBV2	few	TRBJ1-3	TGTGCCAGCAGGCAGGGAGTCTCTGGAAACACCATATATTTT	CASRQGVSGNTIYF
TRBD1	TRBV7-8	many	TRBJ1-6	TGTGCCAGCAGCTTAGGGGGACAGGGGTCACCCCTCCACTTT	CASSLGGQGSPLHF
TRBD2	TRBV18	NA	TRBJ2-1	TGTGCCAGCTCACCAACAGCTAGCGGGGGTTACAATGAGCAGTTCTTC	CASSPTASGGYNEQFF
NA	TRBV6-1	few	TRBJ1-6	TGTGCCAGCAGTGGGGAGGGCACCGTTTTGTCACCCCTCCACTTT	CASSGEGTVLSPLHF
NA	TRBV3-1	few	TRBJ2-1	TGTGCCAGCAGCCCCCAGGTTCACTCAAGAAATGAGCAGTTCTTC	CASSPQVHSRNEQFF
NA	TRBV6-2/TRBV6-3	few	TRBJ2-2	TGTGCCAGCAGTTGGCCGACAGCCTTTGGCGGGGAGCTGTTTTTT	CASSWPTAFGGELFF
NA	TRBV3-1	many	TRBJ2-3	TGTGCCAGCAGCCAAGATCTGAGCACAGATACGCAGTATTTT	CASSQDLSTDTQYF
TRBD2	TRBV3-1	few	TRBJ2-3	TGTGCCAGCAGCCGACTAGCGCTCGGGAGGGATACGCAGTATTTT	CASSRLALGRDTQYF
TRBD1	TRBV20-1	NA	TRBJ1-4	TGCAGTGCGTACAGGACAGGGGATTATACTAATGAAAAACTGTTTTTT	CSAYRTGDYTNEKLFF
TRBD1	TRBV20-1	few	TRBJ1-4	TGCAGTGCTTCAAACAGACAGGGGGCGGGAGAAAAACTGTTTTTT	CSASNRQGAGEKLFF
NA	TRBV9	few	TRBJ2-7	TGTGCCAGCGGAAGAACGACCGGCTACGAGCAGTACTTC	CASGRTTGYEQYF
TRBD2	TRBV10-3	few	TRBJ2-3	TGTGCCATCAGTGAGCCCACCGGGACTAGCGGGGGGCGCACAGATACGCAGTATTTT	CAISEPTGTSGGRTDTQYF
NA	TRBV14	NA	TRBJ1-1	TGTGCCAGCAGCCGCCGGCGAGGGGGATGGTGGGGCACTGAAGCTTTCTTT	CASSRRRGGWWGTEAFF
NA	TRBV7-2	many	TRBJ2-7	TGTGCCAGCAGCTTCTCCTACGAGCAGTACTTC	CASSFSYEQYF
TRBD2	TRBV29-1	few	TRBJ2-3	TGCAGCGTTGCGGGGGGTGGGGCAGATACGCAGTATTTT	CSVAGGGADTQYF